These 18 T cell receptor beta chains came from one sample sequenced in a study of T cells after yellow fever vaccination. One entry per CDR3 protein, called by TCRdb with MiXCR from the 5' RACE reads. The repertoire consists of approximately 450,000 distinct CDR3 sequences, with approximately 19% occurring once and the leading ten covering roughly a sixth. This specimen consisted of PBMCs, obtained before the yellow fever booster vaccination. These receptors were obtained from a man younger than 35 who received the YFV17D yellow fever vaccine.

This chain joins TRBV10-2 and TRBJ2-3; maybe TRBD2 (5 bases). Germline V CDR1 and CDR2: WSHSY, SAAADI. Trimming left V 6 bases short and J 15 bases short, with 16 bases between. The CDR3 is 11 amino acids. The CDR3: CASRLAFTSYF. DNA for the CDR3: TGCGCCAGCAGGTTGGCGTTTACTAGTTATTTT.

Here the CDR3 reads CASSLQTGGAQPQHF. The CDR3 DNA reads TGTGCCAGCAGTCTACAGACAGGGGGCGCTCAGCCCCAGCATTTT. The chain carries TRBV28 and TRBJ1-5; TRBD1 matches at 10 bases. V shed 5 bases, J shed 6 bases, and the junction held 7 bases outside the gene matches. The CDR3 consists of 15 residues. Germline lookup yields CDR1 MDHEN and CDR2 SYDVKM.

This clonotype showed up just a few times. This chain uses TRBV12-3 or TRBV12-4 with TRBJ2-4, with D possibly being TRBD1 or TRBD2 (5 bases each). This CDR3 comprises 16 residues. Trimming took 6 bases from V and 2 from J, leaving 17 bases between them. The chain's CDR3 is CASSIVSPGPKNIQYF. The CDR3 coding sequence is TGTGCCAGCAGCATTGTCAGTCCGGGACCCAAAAACATTCAGTACTTC.

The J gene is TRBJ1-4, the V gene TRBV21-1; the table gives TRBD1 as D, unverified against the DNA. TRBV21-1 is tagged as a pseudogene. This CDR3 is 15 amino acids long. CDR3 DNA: TGTGCCAGCAGCGCATACAGGGGATGGAGGAAAAAACTGTTTTTT. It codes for CASSAYRGWRKKLFF.

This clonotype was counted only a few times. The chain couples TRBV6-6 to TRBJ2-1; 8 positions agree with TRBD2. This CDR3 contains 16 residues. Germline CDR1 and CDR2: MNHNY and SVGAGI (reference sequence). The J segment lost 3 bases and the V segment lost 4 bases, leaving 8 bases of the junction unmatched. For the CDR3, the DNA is TGTGCCAGCAGTTTCGCCGGGGGGGGTGGCTACAATGAGCAGTTCTTC. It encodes CASSFAGGGGYNEQFF.

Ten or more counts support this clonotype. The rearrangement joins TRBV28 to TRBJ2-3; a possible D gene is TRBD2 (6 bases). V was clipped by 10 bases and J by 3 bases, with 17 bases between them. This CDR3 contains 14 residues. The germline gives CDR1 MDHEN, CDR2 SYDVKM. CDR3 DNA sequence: TGTGCCACGAGGGGCGGTGGGGGGACAGATACGCAGTATTTT. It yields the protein CATRGGGGTDTQYF.

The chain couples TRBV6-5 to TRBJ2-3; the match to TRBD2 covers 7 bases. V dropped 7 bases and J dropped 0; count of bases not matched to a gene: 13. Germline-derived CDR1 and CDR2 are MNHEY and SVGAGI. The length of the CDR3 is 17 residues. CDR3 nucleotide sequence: TGTGCCAGCACCAAGCCGGGACTAATTATGAGCACAGATACGCAGTATTTT. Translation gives CASTKPGLIMSTDTQYF.

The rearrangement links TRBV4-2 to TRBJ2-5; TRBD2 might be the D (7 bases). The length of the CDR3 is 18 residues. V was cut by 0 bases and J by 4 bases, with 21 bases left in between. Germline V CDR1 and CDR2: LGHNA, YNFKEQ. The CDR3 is CASSQDRVDRGGGETQYF. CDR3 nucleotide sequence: TGTGCCAGCAGCCAAGATCGTGTGGATAGGGGGGGAGGAGAGACCCAGTACTTC.

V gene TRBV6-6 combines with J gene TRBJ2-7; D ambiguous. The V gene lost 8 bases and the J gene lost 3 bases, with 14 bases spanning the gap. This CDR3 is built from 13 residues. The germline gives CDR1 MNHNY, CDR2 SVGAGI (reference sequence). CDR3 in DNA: TGTGCCAGCGGCGCCGGAGTCATCTACGAGCAGTACGTC. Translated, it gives CASGAGVIYEQYV.

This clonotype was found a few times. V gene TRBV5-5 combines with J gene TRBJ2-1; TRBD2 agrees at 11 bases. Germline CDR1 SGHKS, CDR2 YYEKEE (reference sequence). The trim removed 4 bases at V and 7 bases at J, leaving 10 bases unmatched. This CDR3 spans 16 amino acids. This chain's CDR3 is CASSPKELAGVNEQFF. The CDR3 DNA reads TGTGCCAGCAGCCCAAAGGAACTAGCGGGGGTTAATGAGCAGTTCTTC.

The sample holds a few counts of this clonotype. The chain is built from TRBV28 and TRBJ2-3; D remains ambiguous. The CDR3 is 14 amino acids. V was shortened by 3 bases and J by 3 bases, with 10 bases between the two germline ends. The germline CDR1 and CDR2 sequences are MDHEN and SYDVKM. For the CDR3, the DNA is TGTGCCAGCAGTTTCCAAATAAGGACAGATACGCAGTATTTT. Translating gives CASSFQIRTDTQYF. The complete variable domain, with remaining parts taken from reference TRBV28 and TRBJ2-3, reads DVKVTQSSRYLVKRTGEKVFLECVQDMDHENMFWYRQDPGLGLRLIYFSYDVKMKEKGDIPEGYSVSREKKERFSLILESASTNQTSMYLCASSFQIRTDTQYFGPGTRLTVL.

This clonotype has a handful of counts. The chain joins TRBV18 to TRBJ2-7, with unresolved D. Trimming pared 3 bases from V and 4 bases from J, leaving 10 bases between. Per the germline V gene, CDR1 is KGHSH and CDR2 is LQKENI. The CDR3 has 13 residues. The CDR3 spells CASSPASTYEQYV. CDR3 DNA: TGTGCCAGCTCACCGGCATCCACATACGAGCAGTACGTC.

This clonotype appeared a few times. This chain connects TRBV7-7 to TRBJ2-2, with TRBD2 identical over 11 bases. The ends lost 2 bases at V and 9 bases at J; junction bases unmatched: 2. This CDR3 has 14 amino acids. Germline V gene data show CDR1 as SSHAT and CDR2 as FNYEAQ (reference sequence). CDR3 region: CASSLTSGGWELFF. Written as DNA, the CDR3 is TGTGCCAGCAGCTTAACTAGCGGGGGCTGGGAGCTGTTTTTT.

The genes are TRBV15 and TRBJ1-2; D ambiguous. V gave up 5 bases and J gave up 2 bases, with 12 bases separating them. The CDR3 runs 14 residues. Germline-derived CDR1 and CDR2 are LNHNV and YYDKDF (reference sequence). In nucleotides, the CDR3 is TGTGCCACCAGCGGTTCTCGGGAGAACTATGGCTACACCTTC. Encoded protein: CATSGSRENYGYTF.

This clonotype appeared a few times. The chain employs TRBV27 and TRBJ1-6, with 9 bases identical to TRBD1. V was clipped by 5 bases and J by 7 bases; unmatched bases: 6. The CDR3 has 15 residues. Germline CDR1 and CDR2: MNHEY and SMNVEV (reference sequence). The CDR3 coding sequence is TGTGCCAGCAGTGCTGGGACAGGGTTAAATTCACCCCTCCACTTT. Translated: CASSAGTGLNSPLHF.

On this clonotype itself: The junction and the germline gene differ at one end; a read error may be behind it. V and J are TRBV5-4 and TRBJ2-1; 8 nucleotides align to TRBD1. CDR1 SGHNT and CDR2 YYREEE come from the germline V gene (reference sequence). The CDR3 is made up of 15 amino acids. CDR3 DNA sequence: TGTGCCAGCGGCTTTGGAGACAGGGGCTACAATGAGCAGTTCTTC. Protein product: CASGFGDRGYNEQFF.

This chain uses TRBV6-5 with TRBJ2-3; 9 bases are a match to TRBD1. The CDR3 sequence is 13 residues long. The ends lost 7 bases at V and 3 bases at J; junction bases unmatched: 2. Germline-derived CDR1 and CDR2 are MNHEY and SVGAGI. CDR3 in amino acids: CASKGTGTDTQYF. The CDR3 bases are TGTGCCAGCAAAGGGACAGGGACAGATACGCAGTATTTT.

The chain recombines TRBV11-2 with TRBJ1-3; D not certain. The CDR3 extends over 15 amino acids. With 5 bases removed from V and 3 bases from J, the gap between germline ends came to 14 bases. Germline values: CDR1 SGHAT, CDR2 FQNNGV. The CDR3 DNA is TGTGCCAGCAGCCCGTCCCCAGTTGGTGGAAACACCATATATTTT. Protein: CASSPSPVGGNTIYF.